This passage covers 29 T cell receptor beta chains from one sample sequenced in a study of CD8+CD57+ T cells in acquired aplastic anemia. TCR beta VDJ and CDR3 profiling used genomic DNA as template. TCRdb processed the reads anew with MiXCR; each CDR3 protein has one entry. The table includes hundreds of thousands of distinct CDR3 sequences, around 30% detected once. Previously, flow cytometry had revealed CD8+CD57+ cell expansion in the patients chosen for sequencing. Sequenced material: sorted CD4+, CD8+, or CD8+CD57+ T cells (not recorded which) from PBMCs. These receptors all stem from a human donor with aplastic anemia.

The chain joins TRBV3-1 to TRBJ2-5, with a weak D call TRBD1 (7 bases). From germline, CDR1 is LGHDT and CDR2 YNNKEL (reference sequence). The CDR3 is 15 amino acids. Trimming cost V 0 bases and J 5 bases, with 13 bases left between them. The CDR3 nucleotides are TGTGCCAGCAGCCAAGAGGGCAGGGGGAGGGAGACCCAGTACTTC. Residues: CASSQEGRGRETQYF.

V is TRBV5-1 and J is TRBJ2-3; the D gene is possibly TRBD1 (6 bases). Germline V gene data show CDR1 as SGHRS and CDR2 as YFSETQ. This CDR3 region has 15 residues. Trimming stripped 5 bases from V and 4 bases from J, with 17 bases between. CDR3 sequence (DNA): TGCGCCAGCAGTTTACAGGGTGCATTGGCAGATACGCAGTATTTT. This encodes CASSLQGALADTQYF. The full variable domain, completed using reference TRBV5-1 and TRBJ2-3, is KAGVTQTPRYLIKTRGQQVTLSCSPISGHRSVSWYQQTPGQGLQFLFEYFSETQRNKGNFPGRFSGRQFSNSRSEMNVSTLELGDSALYLCASSLQGALADTQYFGPGTRLTVL.

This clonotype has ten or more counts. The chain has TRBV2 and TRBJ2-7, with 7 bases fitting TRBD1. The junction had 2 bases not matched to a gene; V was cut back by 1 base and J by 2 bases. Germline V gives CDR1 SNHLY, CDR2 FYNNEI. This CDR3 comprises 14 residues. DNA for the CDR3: TGTGCCAGCAGTGAAGGGACAGGAGCCTACGAGCAGTACTTC. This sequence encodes CASSEGTGAYEQYF.

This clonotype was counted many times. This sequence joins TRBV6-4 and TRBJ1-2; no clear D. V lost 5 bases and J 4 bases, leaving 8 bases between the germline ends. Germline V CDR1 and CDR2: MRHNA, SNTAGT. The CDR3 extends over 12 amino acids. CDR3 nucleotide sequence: TGTGCCAGCAGTTTGAGATCCTATGGCTACACCTTC. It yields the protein CASSLRSYGYTF.

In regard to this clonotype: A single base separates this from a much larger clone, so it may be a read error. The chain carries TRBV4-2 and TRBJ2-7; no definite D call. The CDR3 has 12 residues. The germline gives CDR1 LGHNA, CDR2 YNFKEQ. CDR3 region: CAGSQDAWEQYF. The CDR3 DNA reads TGTGCCGGCAGCCAAGACGCCTGGGAGCAGTACTTC.

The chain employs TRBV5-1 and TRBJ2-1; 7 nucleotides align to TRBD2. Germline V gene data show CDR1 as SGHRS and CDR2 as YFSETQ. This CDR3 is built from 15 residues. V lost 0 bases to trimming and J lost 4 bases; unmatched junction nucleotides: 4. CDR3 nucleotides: TGCGCCAGCAGCTTGGGGGGAGGGATTTACAATGAGCAGTTCTTC. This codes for CASSLGGGIYNEQFF.

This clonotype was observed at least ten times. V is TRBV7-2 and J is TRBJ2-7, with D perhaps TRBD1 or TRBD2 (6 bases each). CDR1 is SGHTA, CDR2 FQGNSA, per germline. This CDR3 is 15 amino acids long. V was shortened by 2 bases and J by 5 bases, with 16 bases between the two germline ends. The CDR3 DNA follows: TGTGCCAGCAGCTTAAGATCGGGGGCTGGGGACGAGCAGTACTTC. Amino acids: CASSLRSGAGDEQYF.

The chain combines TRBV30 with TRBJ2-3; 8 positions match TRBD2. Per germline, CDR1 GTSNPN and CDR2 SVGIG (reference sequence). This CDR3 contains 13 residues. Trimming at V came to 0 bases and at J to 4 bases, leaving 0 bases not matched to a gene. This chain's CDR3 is CAWSVGLADTQYF. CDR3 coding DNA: TGTGCCTGGAGTGTGGGACTAGCAGATACGCAGTATTTT. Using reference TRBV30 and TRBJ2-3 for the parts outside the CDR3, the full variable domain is SQTIHQWPATLVQPVGSPLSLECTVEGTSNPNLYWYRQAAGRGLQLLFYSVGIGQISSEVPQNLSASRPQDRQFILSSKKLLLSDSGFYLCAWSVGLADTQYFGPGTRLTVL.

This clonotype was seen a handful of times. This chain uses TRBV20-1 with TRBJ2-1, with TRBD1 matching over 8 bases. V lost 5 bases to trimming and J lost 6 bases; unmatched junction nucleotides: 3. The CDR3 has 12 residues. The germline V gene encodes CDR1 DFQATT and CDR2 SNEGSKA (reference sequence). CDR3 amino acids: CSAPGQVNEQFF. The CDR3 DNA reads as TGCAGTGCTCCGGGACAGGTCAATGAGCAGTTCTTC.

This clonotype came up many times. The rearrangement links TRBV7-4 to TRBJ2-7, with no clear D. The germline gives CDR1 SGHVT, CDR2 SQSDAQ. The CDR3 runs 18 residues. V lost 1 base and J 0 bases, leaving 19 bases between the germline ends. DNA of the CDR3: TGTGCCAGCAGCTTAGTCCTTGAGGTCGGCCGACTCTCCTACGAGCAGTACTTC. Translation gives CASSLVLEVGRLSYEQYF.

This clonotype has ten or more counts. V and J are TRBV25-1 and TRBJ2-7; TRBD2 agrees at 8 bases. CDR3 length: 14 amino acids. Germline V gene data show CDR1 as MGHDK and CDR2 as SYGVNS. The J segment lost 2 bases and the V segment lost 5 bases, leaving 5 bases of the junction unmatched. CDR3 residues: CASSLFGGAYEQYF. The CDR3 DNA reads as TGTGCCAGCAGTTTATTCGGGGGGGCCTACGAGCAGTACTTC.

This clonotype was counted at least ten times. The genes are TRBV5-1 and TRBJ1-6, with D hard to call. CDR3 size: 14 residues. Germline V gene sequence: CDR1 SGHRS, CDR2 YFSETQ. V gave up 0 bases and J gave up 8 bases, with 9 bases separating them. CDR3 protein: CASSLEADHSPLHF. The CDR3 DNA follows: TGCGCCAGCAGCTTGGAGGCGGACCATTCACCCCTCCACTTT.

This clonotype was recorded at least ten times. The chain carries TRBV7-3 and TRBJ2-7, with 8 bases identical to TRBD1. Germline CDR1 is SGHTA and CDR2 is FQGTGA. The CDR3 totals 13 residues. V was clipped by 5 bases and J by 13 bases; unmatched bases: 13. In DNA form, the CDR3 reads TGTGCCAGCAGCCTCGGGGCGGACAGGGCTTTATACTTC. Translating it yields CASSLGADRALYF.

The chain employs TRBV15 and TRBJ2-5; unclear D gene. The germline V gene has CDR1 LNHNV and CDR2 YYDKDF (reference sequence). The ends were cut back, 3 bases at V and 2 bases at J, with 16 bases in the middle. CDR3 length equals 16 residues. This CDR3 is CATSSGKTSTQETQYF. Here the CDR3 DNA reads TGTGCCACCAGCAGCGGTAAGACAAGCACTCAAGAGACCCAGTACTTC.

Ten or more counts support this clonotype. The CDR3 is CASSYEGGYTF. The CDR3 bases are TGTGCCAGCAGTTACGAGGGTGGCTACACCTTC. The J gene is TRBJ1-2, the V gene TRBV6-5; no reliable D call. Looked up from germline, CDR1 is MNHEY and CDR2 is SVGAGI. This CDR3 has 11 residues. V dropped 2 bases and J dropped 7 bases, with 5 bases sitting between them.

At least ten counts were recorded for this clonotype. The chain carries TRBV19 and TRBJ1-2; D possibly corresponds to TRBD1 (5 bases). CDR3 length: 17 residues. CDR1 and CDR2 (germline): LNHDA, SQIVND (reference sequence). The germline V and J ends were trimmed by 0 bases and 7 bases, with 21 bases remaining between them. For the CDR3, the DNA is TGTGCCAGTAGTATAGAGACTACATGGGGCGCGATGGGTGGCTACACCTTC. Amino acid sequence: CASSIETTWGAMGGYTF.

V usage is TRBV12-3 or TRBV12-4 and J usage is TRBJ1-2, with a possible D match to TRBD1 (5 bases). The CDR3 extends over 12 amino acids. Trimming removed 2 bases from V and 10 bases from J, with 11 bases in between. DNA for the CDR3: TGTGCCAGCAGTTTAACCAGGGCTGACTACACCTTC. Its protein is CASSLTRADYTF.

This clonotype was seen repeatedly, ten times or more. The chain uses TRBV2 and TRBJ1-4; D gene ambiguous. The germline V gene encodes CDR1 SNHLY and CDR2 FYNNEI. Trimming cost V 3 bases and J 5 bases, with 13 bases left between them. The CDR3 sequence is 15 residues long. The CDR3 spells CASSEGGRTNEKLFF. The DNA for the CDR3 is TGTGCCAGCAGTGAGGGTGGCAGAACGAATGAAAAACTGTTTTTT.

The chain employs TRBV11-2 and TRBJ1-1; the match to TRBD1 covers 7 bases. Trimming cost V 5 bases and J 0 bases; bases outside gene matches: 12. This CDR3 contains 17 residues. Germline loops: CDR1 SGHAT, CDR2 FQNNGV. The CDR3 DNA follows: TGTGCCAGCAGCCCCCTAGGTAACAGGGGACTGAACACTGAAGCTTTCTTT. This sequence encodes CASSPLGNRGLNTEAFF.

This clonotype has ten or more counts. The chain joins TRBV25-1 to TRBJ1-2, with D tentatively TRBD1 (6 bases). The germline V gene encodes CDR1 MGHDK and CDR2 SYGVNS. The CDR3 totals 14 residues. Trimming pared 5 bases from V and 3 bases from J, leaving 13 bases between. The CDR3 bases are TGTGCCAGCAGTAGGGACAACCGGCACTATGGCTACACCTTC. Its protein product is CASSRDNRHYGYTF.

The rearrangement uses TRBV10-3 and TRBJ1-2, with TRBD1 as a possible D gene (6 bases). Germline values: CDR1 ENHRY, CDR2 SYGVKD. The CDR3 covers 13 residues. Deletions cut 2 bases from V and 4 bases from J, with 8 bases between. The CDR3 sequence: CAISEIQGYGYTF. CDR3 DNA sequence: TGTGCCATCAGTGAGATACAGGGCTATGGCTACACCTTC.

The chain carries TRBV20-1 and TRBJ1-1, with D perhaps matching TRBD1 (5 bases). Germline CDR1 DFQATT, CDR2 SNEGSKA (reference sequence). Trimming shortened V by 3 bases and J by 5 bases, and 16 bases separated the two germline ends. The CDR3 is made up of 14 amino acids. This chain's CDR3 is CSASGGTPDTEAFF. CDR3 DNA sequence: TGCAGTGCTAGTGGGGGGACCCCGGATACTGAAGCTTTCTTT.

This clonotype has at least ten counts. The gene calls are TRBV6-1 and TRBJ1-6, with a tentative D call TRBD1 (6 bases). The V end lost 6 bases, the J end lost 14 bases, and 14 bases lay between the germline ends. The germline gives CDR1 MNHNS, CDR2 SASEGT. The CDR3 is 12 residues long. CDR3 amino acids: CASSQQGISLHF. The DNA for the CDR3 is TGTGCCAGCAGCCAACAGGGAATATCCCTCCACTTT.

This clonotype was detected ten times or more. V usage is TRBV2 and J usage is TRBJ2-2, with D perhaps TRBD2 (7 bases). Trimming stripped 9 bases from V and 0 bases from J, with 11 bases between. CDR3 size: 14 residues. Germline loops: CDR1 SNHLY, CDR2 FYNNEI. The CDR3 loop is CASKGGANTGELFF. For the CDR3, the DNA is TGTGCCAGTAAAGGGGGGGCGAACACCGGGGAGCTGTTTTTT.

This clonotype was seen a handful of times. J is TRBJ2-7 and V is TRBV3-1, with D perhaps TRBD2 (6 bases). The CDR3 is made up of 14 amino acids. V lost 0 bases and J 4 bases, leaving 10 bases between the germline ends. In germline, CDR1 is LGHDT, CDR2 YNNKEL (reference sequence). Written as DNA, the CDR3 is TGTGCCAGCAGCCAAGATGGGCGGGGTTACGAGCAGTACTTC. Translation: CASSQDGRGYEQYF.

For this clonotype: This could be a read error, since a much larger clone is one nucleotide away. CDR3 bases: TGCGCCAGCAGCCAAGATAAGAGCGCGGTTCCCCTCCACTTT. Translating gives CASSQDKSAVPLHF. This chain joins TRBV4-3 and TRBJ1-6; D ambiguous. The V end was cut by 0 bases, the J end by 13 bases, with 13 bases between. The germline V gene encodes CDR1 LGHNA and CDR2 YSLEER. This CDR3 has 14 residues.

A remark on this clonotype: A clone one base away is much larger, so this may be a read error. The CDR3 sequence is CSARGRDTEAFF. The CDR3 DNA follows: TGCAGTGCTAGAGGCAGGGACACTGAAGCTTTCTTT. The rearrangement uses TRBV20-1 and TRBJ1-1; maybe TRBD1 (5 bases). Germline CDR1 DFQATT, CDR2 SNEGSKA (reference sequence). Trimming took 1 base from V and 3 from J, leaving 6 bases between them. This CDR3 region has 12 residues.

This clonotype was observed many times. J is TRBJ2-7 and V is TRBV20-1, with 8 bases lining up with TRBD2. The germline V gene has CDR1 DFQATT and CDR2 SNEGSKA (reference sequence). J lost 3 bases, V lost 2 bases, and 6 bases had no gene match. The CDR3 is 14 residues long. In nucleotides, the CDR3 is TGCAGTGCTAGAAAAGCGGGGGAAAACTACGAGCAGTACTTC. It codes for CSARKAGENYEQYF.

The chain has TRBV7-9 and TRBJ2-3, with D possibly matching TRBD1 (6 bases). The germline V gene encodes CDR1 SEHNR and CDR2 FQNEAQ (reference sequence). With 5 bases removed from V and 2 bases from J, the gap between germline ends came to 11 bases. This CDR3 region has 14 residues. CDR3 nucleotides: TGTGCCAGCAGCCCCCGACAGGTCACAGATACGCAGTATTTT. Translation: CASSPRQVTDTQYF.